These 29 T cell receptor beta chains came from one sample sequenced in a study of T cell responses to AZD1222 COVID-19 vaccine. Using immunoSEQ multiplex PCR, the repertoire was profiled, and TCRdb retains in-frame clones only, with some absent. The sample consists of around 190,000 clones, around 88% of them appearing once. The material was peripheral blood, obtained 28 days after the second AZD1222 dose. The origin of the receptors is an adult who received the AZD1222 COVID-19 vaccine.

CDR3 residues: CASSLGQGPPYEQYF. The CDR3 nucleotides are TGCGCCAGCAGCTTGGGTCAGGGTCCCCCCTACGAGCAGTACTTC. This chain uses TRBV5-1 with TRBJ2-7, with D tentatively TRBD1 (5 bases). V gave up 0 bases and J gave up 2 bases, with 12 bases separating them. Germline V CDR1 and CDR2: SGHRS, YFSETQ. This CDR3 has 15 residues.

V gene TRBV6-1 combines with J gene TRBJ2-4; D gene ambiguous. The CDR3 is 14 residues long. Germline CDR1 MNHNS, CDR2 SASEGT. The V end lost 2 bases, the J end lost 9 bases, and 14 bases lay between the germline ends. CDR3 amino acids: CASSERPRVGIQYF. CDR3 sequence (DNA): TGTGCCAGCAGTGAACGTCCCCGCGTAGGCATTCAGTACTTC.

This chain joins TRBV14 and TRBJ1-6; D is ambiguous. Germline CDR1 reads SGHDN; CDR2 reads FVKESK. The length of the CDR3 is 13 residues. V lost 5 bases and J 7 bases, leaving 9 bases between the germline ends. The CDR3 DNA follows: TGTGCCAGCAGCGAAAGGAGGAATTCACCCCTCCACTTT. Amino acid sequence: CASSERRNSPLHF.

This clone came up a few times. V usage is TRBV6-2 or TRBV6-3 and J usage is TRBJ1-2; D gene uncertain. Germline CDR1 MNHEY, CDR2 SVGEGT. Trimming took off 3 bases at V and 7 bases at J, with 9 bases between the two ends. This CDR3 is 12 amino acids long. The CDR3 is CASSYGFSGYTF. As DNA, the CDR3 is TGTGCCAGCAGTTATGGTTTTTCTGGCTACACCTTC.

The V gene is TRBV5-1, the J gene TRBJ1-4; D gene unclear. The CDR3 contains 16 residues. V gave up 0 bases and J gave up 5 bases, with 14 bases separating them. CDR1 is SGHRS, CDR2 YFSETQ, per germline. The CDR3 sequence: CASSLAIGSGNEKLFF. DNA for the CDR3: TGCGCCAGCAGCTTGGCCATCGGCAGCGGGAATGAAAAACTGTTTTTT.

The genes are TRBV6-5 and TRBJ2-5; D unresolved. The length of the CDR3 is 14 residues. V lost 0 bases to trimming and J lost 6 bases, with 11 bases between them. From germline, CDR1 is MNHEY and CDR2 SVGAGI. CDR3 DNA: TGTGCCAGCAGTTACTCAGGGCGGCGGCAGACCCAGTACTTC. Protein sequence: CASSYSGRRQTQYF.

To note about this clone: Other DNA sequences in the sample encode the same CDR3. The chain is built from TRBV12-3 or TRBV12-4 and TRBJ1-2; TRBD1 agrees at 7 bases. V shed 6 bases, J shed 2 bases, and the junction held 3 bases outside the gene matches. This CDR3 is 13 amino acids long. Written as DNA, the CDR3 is TGTGCCAGCAGCCCGGACAGGAACTATGGCTACACCTTC. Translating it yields CASSPDRNYGYTF.

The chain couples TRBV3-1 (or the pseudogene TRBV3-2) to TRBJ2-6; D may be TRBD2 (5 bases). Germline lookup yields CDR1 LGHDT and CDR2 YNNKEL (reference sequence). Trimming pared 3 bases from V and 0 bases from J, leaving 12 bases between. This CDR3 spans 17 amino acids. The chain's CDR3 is CASSHSTGGSGANVLTF. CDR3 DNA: TGTGCCAGCAGCCATTCTACTGGAGGCTCTGGGGCCAACGTCCTGACTTTC.

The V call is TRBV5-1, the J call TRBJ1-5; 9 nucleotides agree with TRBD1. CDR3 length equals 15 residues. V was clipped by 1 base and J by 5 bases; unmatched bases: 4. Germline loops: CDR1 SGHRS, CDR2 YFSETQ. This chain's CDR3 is CASSLNGQGHQPQHF. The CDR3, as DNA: TGCGCCAGCAGCTTGAACGGACAGGGGCATCAGCCCCAGCATTTT.

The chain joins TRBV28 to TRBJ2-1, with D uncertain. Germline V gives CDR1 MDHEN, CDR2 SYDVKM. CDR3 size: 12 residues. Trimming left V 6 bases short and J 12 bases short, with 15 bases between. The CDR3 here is CASSEMGFGQFF. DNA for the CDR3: TGTGCCAGCAGCGAGATGGGTTTTGGGCAGTTCTTC.

The CDR3 is CASSRTGNTEAFF. The CDR3 DNA sequence: TGTGCCAGCAGTAGGACAGGGAACACTGAAGCTTTCTTT. The V call is TRBV6-4, the J call TRBJ1-1; TRBD1 matches 7 bases. This CDR3 has 13 amino acids. Germline CDR1 reads MRHNA; CDR2 reads SNTAGT. V dropped 5 bases and J dropped 1; count of bases not matched to a gene: 1.

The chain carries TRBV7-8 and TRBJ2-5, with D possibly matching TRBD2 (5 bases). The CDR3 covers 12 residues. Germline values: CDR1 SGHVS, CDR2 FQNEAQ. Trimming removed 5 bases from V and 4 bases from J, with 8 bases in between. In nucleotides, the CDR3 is TGTGCCAGCAGCCGGGGATTAGAGACCCAGTACTTC. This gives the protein CASSRGLETQYF.

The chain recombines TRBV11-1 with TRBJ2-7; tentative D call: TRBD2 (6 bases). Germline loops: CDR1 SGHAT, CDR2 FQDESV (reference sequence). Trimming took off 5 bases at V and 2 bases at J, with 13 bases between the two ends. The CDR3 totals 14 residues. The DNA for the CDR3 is TGTGCCAGCAGCCGCCGGAGGGTTCCCTACGAGCAGTACTTC. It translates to CASSRRRVPYEQYF.

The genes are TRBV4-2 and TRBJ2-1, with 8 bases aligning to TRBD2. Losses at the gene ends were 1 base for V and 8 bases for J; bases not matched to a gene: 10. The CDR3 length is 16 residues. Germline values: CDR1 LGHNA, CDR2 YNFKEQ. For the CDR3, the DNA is TGTGCCAGCAGCCAAGGATCGGGACTAGAAAGTGATGAGCAGTTCTTC. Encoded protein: CASSQGSGLESDEQFF.

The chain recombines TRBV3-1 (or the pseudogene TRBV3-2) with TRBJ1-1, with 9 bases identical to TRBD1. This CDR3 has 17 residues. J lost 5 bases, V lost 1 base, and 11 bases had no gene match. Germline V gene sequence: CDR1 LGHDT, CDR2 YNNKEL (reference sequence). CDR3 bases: TGTGCCAGCAGCCAAGCCCGCCGGGACAGGGAGGGGACTGAAGCTTTCTTT. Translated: CASSQARRDREGTEAFF.

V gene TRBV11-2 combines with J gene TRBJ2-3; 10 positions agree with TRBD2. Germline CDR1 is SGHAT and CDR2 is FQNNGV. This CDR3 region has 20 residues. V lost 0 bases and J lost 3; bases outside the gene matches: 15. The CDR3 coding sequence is TGTGCCAGCAGCTTAGATCTGGACCCCACAAGCGGGGGGGAAACAGATACGCAGTATTTT. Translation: CASSLDLDPTSGGETDTQYF. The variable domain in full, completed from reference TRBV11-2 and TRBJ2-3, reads EAGVAQSPRYKIIEKRQSVAFWCNPISGHATLYWYQQILGQGPKLLIQFQNNGVVDDSQLPKDRFSAERLKGVDSTLKIQPAKLEDSAVYLCASSLDLDPTSGGETDTQYFGPGTRLTVL.

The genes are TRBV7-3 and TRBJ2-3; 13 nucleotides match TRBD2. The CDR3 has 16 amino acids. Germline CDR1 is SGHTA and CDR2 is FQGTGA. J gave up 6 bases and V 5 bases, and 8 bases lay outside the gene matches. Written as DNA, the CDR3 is TGTGCCAGCAGCGGGGGACTAGCGGGGTCGGGCGATACGCAGTATTTT. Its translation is CASSGGLAGSGDTQYF.

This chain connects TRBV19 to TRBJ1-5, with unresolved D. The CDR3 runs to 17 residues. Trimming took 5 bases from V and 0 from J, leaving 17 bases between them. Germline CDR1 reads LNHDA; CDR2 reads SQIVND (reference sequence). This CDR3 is CASSLQEGPLSNQPQHF. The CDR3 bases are TGTGCCAGTAGTCTCCAGGAAGGACCGCTTAGCAATCAGCCCCAGCATTTT. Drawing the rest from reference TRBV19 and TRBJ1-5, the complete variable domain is DGGITQSPKYLFRKEGQNVTLSCEQNLNHDAMYWYRQDPGQGLRLIYYSQIVNDFQKGDIAEGYSVSREKKESFPLTVTSAQKNPTAFYLCASSLQEGPLSNQPQHFGDGTRLSIL.

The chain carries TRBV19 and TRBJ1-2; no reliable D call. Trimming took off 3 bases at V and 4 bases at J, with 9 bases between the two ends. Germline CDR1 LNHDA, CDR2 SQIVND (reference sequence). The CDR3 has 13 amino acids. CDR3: CASSMSLIYGYTF. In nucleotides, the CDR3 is TGTGCCAGTAGTATGAGTCTGATCTATGGCTACACCTTC.

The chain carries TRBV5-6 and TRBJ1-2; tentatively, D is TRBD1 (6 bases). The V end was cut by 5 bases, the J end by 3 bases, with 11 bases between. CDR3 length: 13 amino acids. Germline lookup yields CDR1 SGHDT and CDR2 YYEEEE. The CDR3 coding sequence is TGTGCCAGCAGAAATGACAGGTACTATGGCTACACCTTC. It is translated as CASRNDRYYGYTF.

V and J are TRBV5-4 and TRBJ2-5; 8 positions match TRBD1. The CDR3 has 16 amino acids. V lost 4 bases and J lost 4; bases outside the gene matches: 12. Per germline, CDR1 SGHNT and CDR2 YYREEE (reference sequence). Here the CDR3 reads CASSPRAQGEGETQYF. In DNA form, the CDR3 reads TGTGCCAGCAGCCCGAGGGCACAGGGGGAAGGAGAGACCCAGTACTTC. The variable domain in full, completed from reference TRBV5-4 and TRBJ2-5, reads ETGVTQSPTHLIKTRGQQVTLRCSSQSGHNTVSWYQQALGQGPQFIFQYYREEENGRGNFPPRFSGLQFPNYSSELNVNALELDDSALYLCASSPRAQGEGETQYFGPGTRLLVL.

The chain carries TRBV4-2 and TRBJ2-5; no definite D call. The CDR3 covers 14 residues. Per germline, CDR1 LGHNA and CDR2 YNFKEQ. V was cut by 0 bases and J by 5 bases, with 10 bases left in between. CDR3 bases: TGTGCCAGCAGCCAAGAGGATAGTGGCGAGACCCAGTACTTC. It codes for CASSQEDSGETQYF.

CDR3 bases: TGTGCCAGCAGTGAATTGCTCAGCCGCCCCTACGAGCAGTACTTC. This codes for CASSELLSRPYEQYF. This chain connects TRBV6-1 to TRBJ2-7, with D unclear. Deletions cut 2 bases from V and 2 bases from J, with 13 bases between. Germline CDR1 reads MNHNS; CDR2 reads SASEGT. The CDR3 is 15 amino acids.

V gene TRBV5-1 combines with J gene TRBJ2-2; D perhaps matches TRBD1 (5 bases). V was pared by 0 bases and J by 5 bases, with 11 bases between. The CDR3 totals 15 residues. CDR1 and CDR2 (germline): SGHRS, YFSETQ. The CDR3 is CASSLDAGLTGELFF. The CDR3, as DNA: TGCGCCAGCAGCTTGGACGCAGGGTTAACCGGGGAGCTGTTTTTT.

The CDR3 DNA sequence: TGTGCCAGCAGCACGCGGACGCGTCGCAATGAGCAGTTCTTC. It yields the protein CASSTRTRRNEQFF. The J gene is TRBJ2-1, the V gene TRBV7-2; D gene ambiguous. Germline-derived CDR1 and CDR2 are SGHTA and FQGNSA. Trimming left V 5 bases short and J 6 bases short, with 14 bases between. This CDR3 contains 14 residues.

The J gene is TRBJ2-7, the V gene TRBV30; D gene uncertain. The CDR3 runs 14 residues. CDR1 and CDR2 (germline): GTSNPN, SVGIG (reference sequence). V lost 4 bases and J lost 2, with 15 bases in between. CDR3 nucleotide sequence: TGTGCCTGGACGGGCCAAGCAAAACCCTACGAGCAGTACTTC. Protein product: CAWTGQAKPYEQYF.

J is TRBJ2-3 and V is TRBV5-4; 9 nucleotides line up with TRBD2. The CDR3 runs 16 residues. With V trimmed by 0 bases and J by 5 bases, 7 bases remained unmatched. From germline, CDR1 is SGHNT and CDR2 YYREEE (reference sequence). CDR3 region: CASSLGAGGPGDTQYF. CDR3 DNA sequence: TGTGCCAGCAGCTTGGGAGCGGGGGGTCCAGGAGATACGCAGTATTTT. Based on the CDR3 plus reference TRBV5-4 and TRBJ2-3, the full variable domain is ETGVTQSPTHLIKTRGQQVTLRCSSQSGHNTVSWYQQALGQGPQFIFQYYREEENGRGNFPPRFSGLQFPNYSSELNVNALELDDSALYLCASSLGAGGPGDTQYFGPGTRLTVL.

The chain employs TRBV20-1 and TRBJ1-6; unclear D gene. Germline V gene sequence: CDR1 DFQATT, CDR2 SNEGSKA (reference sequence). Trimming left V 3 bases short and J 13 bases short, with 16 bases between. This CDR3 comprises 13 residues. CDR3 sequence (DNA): TGCAGTGCTAGTCAGGACCGCTTGTCCCCCCTCCACTTT. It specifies CSASQDRLSPLHF.

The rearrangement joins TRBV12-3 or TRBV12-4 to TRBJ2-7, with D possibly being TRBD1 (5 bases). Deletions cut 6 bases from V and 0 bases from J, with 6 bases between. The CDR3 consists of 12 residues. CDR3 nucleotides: TGTGCCAGCAGGACAGACTCCTACGAGCAGTACTTC. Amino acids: CASRTDSYEQYF.